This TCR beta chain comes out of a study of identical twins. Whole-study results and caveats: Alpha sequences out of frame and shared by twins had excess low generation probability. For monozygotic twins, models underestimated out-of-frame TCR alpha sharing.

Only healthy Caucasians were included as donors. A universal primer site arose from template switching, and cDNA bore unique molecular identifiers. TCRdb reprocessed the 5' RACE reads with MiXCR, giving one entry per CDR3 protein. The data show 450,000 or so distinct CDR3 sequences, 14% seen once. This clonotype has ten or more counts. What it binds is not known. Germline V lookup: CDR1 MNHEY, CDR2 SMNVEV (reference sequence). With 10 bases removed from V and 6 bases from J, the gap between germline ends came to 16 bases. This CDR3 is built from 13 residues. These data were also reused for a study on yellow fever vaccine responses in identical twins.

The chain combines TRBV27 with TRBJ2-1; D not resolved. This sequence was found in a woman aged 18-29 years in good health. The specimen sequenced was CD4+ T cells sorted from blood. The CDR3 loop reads CATAGGSINEQFF. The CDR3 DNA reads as TGTGCCACCGCCGGCGGCAGTATCAATGAGCAGTTCTTC.